The 28 T cell receptor beta chains below were found in one sample sequenced in a study of neoadjuvant anti-PD-1 for oral cavity cancer. Stated time point: after neoadjuvant nivolumab, at surgical resection. Libraries were prepared by immunoSEQ multiplex PCR; TCRdb keeps only in-frame clonotypes and omits some of them. This table holds approximately 21,000 clones, around 45% found once. Sequencing used tumor tissue, obtained after nivolumab (anti-PD-1) treatment. These TCRs come from a person between 35 and 79 years old with oral cavity squamous cell carcinoma.

This clone came up many times. V usage is TRBV9 and J usage is TRBJ1-2, with TRBD1 matching over 9 bases. The CDR3 consists of 16 residues. Germline CDR1 is SGDLS and CDR2 is YYNGEE. Germline trimming cut 4 bases from V and 0 bases from J; bases unmatched to any gene: 7. DNA of the CDR3: TGTGCCAGCAGCCCAACGGGACAGGGTGCTAACTATGGCTACACCTTC. The encoded protein is CASSPTGQGANYGYTF.

This rearrangement joins TRBV20-1 to TRBJ2-7; D is perhaps TRBD1 (6 bases). Trimming took off 6 bases at V and 4 bases at J, with 10 bases between the two ends. CDR1 DFQATT and CDR2 SNEGSKA come from the germline V gene (reference sequence). The CDR3 has 11 amino acids. CDR3 protein: CSARRGYEQYF. DNA of the CDR3: TGCAGTGCGCGAAGGGGGTACGAGCAGTACTTC.

In its sample, this clone was seen a few times. V and J are TRBV7-8 and TRBJ2-7; D remains ambiguous. V lost 2 bases and J lost 6, with 11 bases in between. Per germline, CDR1 SGHVS and CDR2 FQNEAQ. The CDR3 is made up of 13 amino acids. The CDR3 reads CASSLSGWPEQYF. The CDR3 DNA follows: TGTGCCAGCAGCTTATCGGGTTGGCCCGAGCAGTACTTC. The variable domain in full, completed from reference TRBV7-8 and TRBJ2-7, reads GAGVSQSPRYKVAKRGQDVALRCDPISGHVSLFWYQQALGQGPEFLTYFQNEAQLDKSGLPSDRFFAERPEGSVSTLKIQRTQQEDSAVYLCASSLSGWPEQYFGPGTRLTVT.

This clone was counted a few times. V and J are TRBV5-4 and TRBJ2-1; TRBD1 is a possible D gene (7 bases). The CDR3 totals 16 residues. V lost 3 bases and J 4 bases, leaving 17 bases between the germline ends. Germline loops: CDR1 SGHNT, CDR2 YYREEE (reference sequence). The CDR3 region is CASSSGLRQGYNEQFF. The CDR3 DNA sequence: TGTGCCAGCAGCTCGGGACTCCGACAGGGATACAATGAGCAGTTCTTC.

V gene TRBV4-1 combines with J gene TRBJ1-5; D unresolved. The CDR3 runs to 15 residues. Between the trimmed V and J ends, which lost 0 bases and 5 bases, there was a span of 11 bases. Germline V lookup: CDR1 MGHRA, CDR2 YSYEKL. The CDR3 protein is CASSQDAASHQPQHF. The CDR3 DNA sequence: TGCGCCAGCAGCCAAGATGCGGCATCACATCAGCCCCAGCATTTT.

The sample holds a few counts of this clone. V and J are TRBV2 and TRBJ1-1; 9 positions agree with TRBD1. With 6 bases clipped from V and 1 base from J, the junction kept 6 bases outside the gene matches. The CDR3 is 15 residues long. Germline CDR1 and CDR2: SNHLY and FYNNEI. CDR3 DNA: TGTGCCAGCAGCTCCTGGGACAGGGAGAACACTGAAGCTTTCTTT. Its translation is CASSSWDRENTEAFF.

This clone was found once. This chain joins TRBV19 and TRBJ1-5; a weak D match, TRBD1 (6 bases). Trimming stripped 1 base from V and 2 bases from J, with 9 bases between. CDR3 length: 15 amino acids. Germline CDR1 is LNHDA and CDR2 is SQIVND (reference sequence). For the CDR3, the DNA is TGTGCCAGTAGTATAGGGGCAGGGGGCAATCAGCCCCAGCATTTT. Amino acids: CASSIGAGGNQPQHF.

The chain joins TRBV6-1 to TRBJ2-3, with D possibly being TRBD2 (6 bases). CDR1 is MNHNS and CDR2 is SASEGT in the germline V gene. CDR3 length: 13 amino acids. CDR3: CAAGRESTDTQYF. For the CDR3, the DNA is TGTGCGGCGGGGCGGGAAAGCACAGATACGCAGTATTTT.

This chain joins TRBV27 and TRBJ1-6; D is unclear. Germline loops: CDR1 MNHEY, CDR2 SMNVEV (reference sequence). Trimming shortened V by 7 bases and J by 2 bases, and 9 bases separated the two germline ends. There are 14 residues in the CDR3. The CDR3 sequence: CASTGGAYNSPLHF. CDR3 nucleotide sequence: TGTGCCAGCACCGGCGGGGCCTATAATTCACCCCTCCACTTT.

This clone was detected ten times or more. The chain recombines TRBV11-2 with TRBJ2-2, with D unresolved. There are 12 residues in the CDR3. Trimming removed 1 base at V and 6 bases at J, with 3 bases between. The germline V gene has CDR1 SGHAT and CDR2 FQNNGV. The CDR3: CASSLASGELFF. The CDR3 nucleotides are TGTGCCAGCAGCTTAGCTTCCGGGGAGCTGTTTTTT. The whole variable domain, remainder taken from reference TRBV11-2 and TRBJ2-2, is EAGVAQSPRYKIIEKRQSVAFWCNPISGHATLYWYQQILGQGPKLLIQFQNNGVVDDSQLPKDRFSAERLKGVDSTLKIQPAKLEDSAVYLCASSLASGELFFGEGSRLTVL.

This rearrangement joins TRBV2 to TRBJ1-1, with D maybe TRBD1 (6 bases). The V end lost 2 bases, the J end lost 5 bases, and 12 bases lay between the germline ends. CDR1 is SNHLY and CDR2 is FYNNEI in the germline V gene. The CDR3 is 14 amino acids. The CDR3 spells CASSEFTGRTEAFF. CDR3 sequence (DNA): TGTGCCAGCAGTGAATTTACAGGGCGGACTGAAGCTTTCTTT.

In this sample, this clone turned up many times. The chain is built from TRBV10-3 and TRBJ1-1, with D unresolved. Germline V gene data show CDR1 as ENHRY and CDR2 as SYGVKD. The V end lost 2 bases, the J end lost 8 bases, and 12 bases lay between the germline ends. CDR3 length: 13 amino acids. The CDR3 DNA reads as TGTGCCATCAGTGAGAATTTGGGCAACGAAGCTTTCTTT. Residues: CAISENLGNEAFF.

In its sample, this clone was seen a few times. This chain joins TRBV5-1 and TRBJ1-6; D not resolved. The germline V and J ends were trimmed by 0 bases and 2 bases, with 9 bases remaining between them. CDR1 and CDR2 (germline): SGHRS, YFSETQ. The CDR3 covers 16 residues. This CDR3 is CASSLEVKAYNSPLHF. The DNA for the CDR3 is TGCGCCAGCAGCTTGGAGGTGAAGGCCTATAATTCACCCCTCCACTTT.

DNA of the CDR3: TGTGCCAGCAGCATAACCCCCTACGAGCAGTACTTC. This translates into CASSITPYEQYF. This chain joins TRBV7-6 and TRBJ2-7; D ambiguous. This CDR3 comprises 12 residues. Germline CDR1 SGHVS, CDR2 FNYEAQ. The V end was cut by 5 bases, the J end by 2 bases, with 7 bases between.

This clone has a count of ten or more. The rearrangement joins TRBV11-2 to TRBJ1-3; D is uncertain. Germline V CDR1 and CDR2: SGHAT, FQNNGV. CDR3 length equals 16 residues. The germline V and J ends were trimmed by 2 bases and 0 bases, with 11 bases remaining between them. The CDR3 bases are TGTGCCAGCAGCTTATCGGAATACTACTCTGGAAACACCATATATTTT. Its translation: CASSLSEYYSGNTIYF.

V and J are TRBV6-6 and TRBJ1-1; the D is unclear. Trimming removed 7 bases from V and 4 bases from J, with 7 bases in between. The CDR3 loop spans 11 amino acids. Germline CDR1 and CDR2: MNHNY and SVGAGI (reference sequence). CDR3 residues: CASTDFTEAFF. CDR3 DNA sequence: TGTGCCAGCACCGATTTCACTGAAGCTTTCTTT.

This clone has just a few counts. This rearrangement joins TRBV7-2 to TRBJ1-3, with TRBD1 matching 7 bases. The germline gives CDR1 SGHTA, CDR2 FQGNSA. After removal of 6 bases from V and 0 bases from J, the junction contained 5 bases not matched to a gene. The CDR3 sequence is 15 residues long. CDR3 bases: TGTGCCAGCAGTTCAGGGGGGAGCTCTGGAAACACCATATATTTT. It is translated as CASSSGGSSGNTIYF. Looking up the rest from reference TRBV7-2 and TRBJ1-3 gives the full variable domain: GAGVSQSPSNKVTEKGKDVELRCDPISGHTALYWYRQSLGQGLEFLIYFQGNSAPDKSGLPSDRFSAERTGGSVSTLTIQRTQQEDSAVYLCASSSGGSSGNTIYFGEGSWLTVV.

This clone showed up just once. The gene calls are TRBV6-5 and TRBJ2-1; D is possibly TRBD1 or TRBD2 (5 bases each). Trimming took 0 bases from V and 4 from J, leaving 10 bases between them. CDR1 is MNHEY and CDR2 is SVGAGI in the germline V gene. CDR3 length equals 15 residues. The CDR3 nucleotides are TGTGCCAGCAGTTACTCTTTTGGGGGTTACAATGAGCAGTTCTTC. Encoded protein: CASSYSFGGYNEQFF.

By proportion, this clone is medium-sized. The genes are TRBV2 and TRBJ2-7; a weak D match, TRBD1 (6 bases). The length of the CDR3 is 14 residues. Trimming took 2 bases from V and 11 from J, leaving 19 bases between them. The germline V gene encodes CDR1 SNHLY and CDR2 FYNNEI. CDR3 nucleotides: TGTGCCAGCAGTGAAACGAGGCAGGGGCGAAAGGAGTACTTC. This sequence encodes CASSETRQGRKEYF.

V is TRBV7-2 and J is TRBJ1-2; TRBD1 might be the D (5 bases). V lost 1 base, J lost 3 bases, and 9 bases lay in between. Per the germline V gene, CDR1 is SGHTA and CDR2 is FQGNSA. This CDR3 is 14 amino acids long. The CDR3 bases are TGTGCCAGCAGCTTAGATCTCAGGGACTATGGCTACACCTTC. Translating it yields CASSLDLRDYGYTF.

V gene TRBV27 combines with J gene TRBJ1-2; possibly TRBD1 for D (5 bases). The V gene lost 10 bases and the J gene lost 4 bases, with 25 bases spanning the gap. The germline CDR1 and CDR2 sequences are MNHEY and SMNVEV (reference sequence). This CDR3 has 16 residues. The CDR3 loop reads CANKPKSGGDGYGYTF. CDR3 coding DNA: TGTGCCAACAAACCAAAGAGCGGGGGAGACGGCTATGGCTACACCTTC.

The chain employs TRBV5-1 and TRBJ2-2; D remains unclear. V was trimmed by 2 bases and J by 0 bases, leaving 8 bases between them. The CDR3 loop spans 15 amino acids. Germline values: CDR1 SGHRS, CDR2 YFSETQ. The CDR3 DNA reads TGCGCCAGCAGCTTCGAGACAACGAACACCGGGGAGCTGTTTTTT. Its protein product is CASSFETTNTGELFF.

This clone was counted many times. The rearrangement links TRBV6-5 to TRBJ1-6, with a weak D call TRBD1 (5 bases). The CDR3 loop spans 12 amino acids. Germline V lookup: CDR1 MNHEY, CDR2 SVGAGI. V lost 8 bases and J 7 bases, leaving 9 bases between the germline ends. The CDR3 protein is CASRGGNSPLHF. CDR3 DNA: TGTGCCAGCCGGGGGGGAAATTCACCCCTCCACTTT.

V and J are TRBV20-1 and TRBJ2-1, with a possible D match to TRBD1 (6 bases). This CDR3 has 11 amino acids. V was trimmed by 6 bases and J by 4 bases, leaving 7 bases between them. Looked up from germline, CDR1 is DFQATT and CDR2 is SNEGSKA (reference sequence). DNA of the CDR3: TGCAGTGCCGGACAGTACAATGAGCAGTTCTTC. It codes for CSAGQYNEQFF.

The genes are TRBV19 and TRBJ1-4; tentatively, D is TRBD1 (6 bases). Germline V gene lookup returns CDR1 LNHDA and CDR2 SQIVND (reference sequence). The V gene lost 5 bases and the J gene lost 4 bases, with 11 bases spanning the gap. The CDR3 contains 14 residues. Here the CDR3 DNA reads TGTGCCAGTAGTCCACAGGGTTATAATGAAAAACTGTTTTTT. This gives the protein CASSPQGYNEKLFF.

This clone has a handful of counts. The chain employs TRBV9 and TRBJ1-1; 7 bases agree with TRBD1. The CDR3 sequence is 16 residues long. V shed 0 bases and J 5 bases; nucleotides not matched to a gene: 10. The V gene's germline CDR1 is SGDLS and CDR2 YYNGEE. CDR3: CASSVVAGGNGTEAFF. The DNA for the CDR3 is TGTGCCAGCAGCGTAGTGGCAGGGGGGAATGGGACTGAAGCTTTCTTT.

This clone was seen a few times. V gene TRBV7-2 combines with J gene TRBJ1-6, with TRBD1 matching 7 bases. Germline V gene data show CDR1 as SGHTA and CDR2 as FQGNSA. The CDR3 loop spans 15 amino acids. Trimming cost V 4 bases and J 7 bases; bases outside gene matches: 7. The CDR3 sequence: CASSSRTGSNSPLHF. CDR3 in DNA: TGTGCCAGCAGCTCGAGGACAGGTTCAAATTCACCCCTCCACTTT.

In nucleotides, the CDR3 is TGTGCCAGCAGCGGGACTAGCGGGGCTCGAAACATTCAGTACTTC. This encodes CASSGTSGARNIQYF. V and J are TRBV9 and TRBJ2-4; 12 nucleotides align to TRBD2. The CDR3 runs 15 residues. Trimming took 3 bases from V and 6 from J; bases not matched to a gene: 4. From germline, CDR1 is SGDLS and CDR2 YYNGEE.